One sample yielded the 2 T cell receptor beta chains listed below, sequenced in a study of T cell responses to AZD1222 COVID-19 vaccine. TCRdb keeps only in-frame clones here, not all; method: immunoSEQ multiplex PCR. The sample includes some 110,000 clones, roughly nine tenths of them seen just once. The specimen was peripheral blood, collected 28 days after the second AZD1222 dose. All receptors derive from an adult who received the AZD1222 COVID-19 vaccine.

V usage is TRBV19 and J usage is TRBJ1-2; TRBD1 might be the D (5 bases). V lost 7 bases, J lost 4 bases, and 13 bases lay in between. The CDR3 contains 13 residues. Germline V gives CDR1 LNHDA, CDR2 SQIVND (reference sequence). CDR3 sequence: CASKSRQGYGYTF. CDR3 sequence (DNA): TGTGCCAGTAAGTCCCGTCAGGGCTATGGCTACACCTTC.

This sequence joins TRBV28 and TRBJ2-3; 7 bases map to TRBD1. Trimming took 2 bases from V and 1 from J; bases not matched to a gene: 9. Germline V CDR1 and CDR2: MDHEN, SYDVKM. This CDR3 contains 17 residues. This CDR3 reads CASSLELTGDGTDTQYF. The CDR3 nucleotides read TGTGCCAGCAGTTTAGAACTAACAGGGGACGGCACAGATACGCAGTATTTT.